This TCR beta chain was found in a study of T cell responses to AZD1222 COVID-19 vaccine (dated by TCRdb to the early 2020s). With respect to the entire study: AZD1222 recipients with second doses at about 4 weeks or about 12 weeks were pooled, because spike-specific TCR depth and breadth did not differ between schedules. Enrollment into the trials was organized by age into subgroups of 18-55, 56-69 and 70-plus years, and those subgroups contained approximately 160, 26 and 62 TCR-sequenced participants, respectively. TCR sequencing was performed for about 250 trial participants, of whom about 200 were given two doses of AZD1222 and some 25 were given two doses of MenACWY control vaccine.

The CDR3 regions of human TCRbeta chains were analyzed by immunosequencing. The original methods were these. TCRs in the repertoires were compared against a reference library of SARS-CoV-2-specific TCRs that had been generated with the MIRA antigen-specificity platform. Breadth was defined as the fraction of unique TCRs that were SARS-CoV-2-associated, and depth was defined as the fraction of total T cells that were SARS-CoV-2-associated. Using the MIRA data, each spike-specific TCR was assigned both to the spike region to which the TCR was reactive and to a CD4 or CD8 class. Log10-transformed breadth and depth values were compared by one-way ANOVA with Sidak's multiple comparisons tests. In TCRdb, the immuneACCESS table is reduced to in-frame sequences with V and J assigned. These tables do not hold every clone; where another copy was compared, an unresolved V gene accounts for under half, and the others remain unexplained. V and J calls and clone size are as listed in that table; D and trimming were resolved from the DNA. Here the sample has around 100,000 clones; approximately 81% occur a single time. Around 15% of the sample comes from the top ten.

The time point label of this sample denotes: baseline before first vaccination. Vaccinee samples came from UK trials COV001 and COV002, including a single-blind randomized controlled phase 2/3 trial of AZD1222 (ChAdOx1 nCoV-19) in healthy adults. For TCRbeta chain sequencing, PBMC samples were collected from trial participants at day 0 and at day 28 after the second dose. The full study reports these points: Only five to seven AZD1222 recipients were SARS-CoV-2 seropositive at baseline, limiting conclusions about previously exposed vaccinees. In the small 56-69-year group, the increase in depth fell short of significance, most likely because of low power. Participants were mostly white British, with more females than males. The authors suggested clonal diversity may have been underestimated. Reportedly, close to half of the unique spike-specific TCRs recognized epitopes lying outside the regions that are mutated in the B.1.351 and B.1.1.7 variants. The whole spike protein was spanned by vaccine-associated CD4 TCRs, and dominant responses were seen in regions 160-218 and 743-854. Because no day 14 peak-response samples were available, the repertoires could be characterized only after the peak T cell response. After two AZD1222 doses, both the breadth and the depth of spike-specific TCRs were significantly higher than at day 0 and than in MenACWY recipients.

About this clone: Its recognized antigen is unknown. The input lacks base qualities; no much larger clone sits a single base away.

V is pared back by 5 bases and J by 5 bases, with 10 bases lying between the germline termini. The CDR3 sequence holds 13 residues, the cysteine and phenylalanine included. The retained sequence is limited to the CDR3, 39 bases, with the frame set at the first base. CDR1 MNHNY and CDR2 SVGAGI were looked up in the germline V gene (reference sequence). The rearrangement combines TRBV6-6 with TRBJ2-1; too little of a D gene remains to name it. Specimen: peripheral blood, collected on day 0 of AZD1222 vaccination. The origin of this receptor is an adult in good health. Here is the DNA: TGTGCCAGCAGTCCAGCTAGAGACAATGAGCAGTTCTTC. Its protein is CASSPARDNEQFF.